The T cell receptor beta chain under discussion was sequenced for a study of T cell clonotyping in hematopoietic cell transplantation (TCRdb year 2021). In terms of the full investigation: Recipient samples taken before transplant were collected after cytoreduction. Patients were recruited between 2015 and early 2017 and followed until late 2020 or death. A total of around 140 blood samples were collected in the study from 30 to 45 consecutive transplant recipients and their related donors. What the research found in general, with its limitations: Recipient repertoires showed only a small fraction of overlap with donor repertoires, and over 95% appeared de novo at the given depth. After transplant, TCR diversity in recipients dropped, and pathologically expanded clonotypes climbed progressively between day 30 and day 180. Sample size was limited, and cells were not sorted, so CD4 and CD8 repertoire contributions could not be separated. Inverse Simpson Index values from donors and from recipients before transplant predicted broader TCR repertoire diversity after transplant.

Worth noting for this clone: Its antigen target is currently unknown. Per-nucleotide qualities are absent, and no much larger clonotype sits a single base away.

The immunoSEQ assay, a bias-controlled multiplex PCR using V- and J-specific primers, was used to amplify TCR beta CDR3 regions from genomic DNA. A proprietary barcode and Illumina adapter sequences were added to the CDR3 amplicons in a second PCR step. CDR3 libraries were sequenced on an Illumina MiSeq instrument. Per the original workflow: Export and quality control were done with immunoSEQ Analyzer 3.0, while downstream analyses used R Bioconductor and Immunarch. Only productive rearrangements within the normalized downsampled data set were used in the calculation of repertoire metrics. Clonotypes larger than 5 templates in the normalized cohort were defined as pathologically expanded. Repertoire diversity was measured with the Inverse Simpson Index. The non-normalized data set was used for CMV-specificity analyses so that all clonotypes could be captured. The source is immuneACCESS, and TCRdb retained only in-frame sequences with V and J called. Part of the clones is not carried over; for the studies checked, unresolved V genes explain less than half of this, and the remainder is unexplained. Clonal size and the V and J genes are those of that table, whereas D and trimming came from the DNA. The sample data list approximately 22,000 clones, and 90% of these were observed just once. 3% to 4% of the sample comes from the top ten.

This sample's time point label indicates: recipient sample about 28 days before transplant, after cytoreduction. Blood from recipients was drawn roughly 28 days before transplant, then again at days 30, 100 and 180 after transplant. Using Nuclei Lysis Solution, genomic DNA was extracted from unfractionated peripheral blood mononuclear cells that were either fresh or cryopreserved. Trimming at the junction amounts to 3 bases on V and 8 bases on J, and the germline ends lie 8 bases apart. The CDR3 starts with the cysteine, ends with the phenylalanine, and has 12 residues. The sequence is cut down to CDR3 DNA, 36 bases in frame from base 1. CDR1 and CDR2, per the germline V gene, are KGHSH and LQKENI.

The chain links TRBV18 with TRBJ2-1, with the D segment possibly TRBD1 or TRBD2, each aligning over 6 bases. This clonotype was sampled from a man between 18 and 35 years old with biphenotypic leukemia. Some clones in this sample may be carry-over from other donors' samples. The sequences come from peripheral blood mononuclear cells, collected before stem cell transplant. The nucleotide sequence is TGTGCCAGCTCACCCCGGGGGCATGAGCAGTTCTTC. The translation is CASSPRGHEQFF.